The TCR beta chain under discussion was sequenced for a study of cytomegalovirus exposure and HLA in healthy donors. General study points: Some V segments (TRBV6-2 and TRBV6-3 among them) were excluded as indistinguishable. Only CMV serostatus was available as immune exposure information. Most CMV-associated TCR beta chains were later found to appear HLA-restricted. In vitro data verified a few CMV-associated chains as specific for CMV antigens.

Only a few counts were recorded for this clone. Its antigen is as yet unknown. Primers included in the PCR were 60 Vbeta and 13 Jbeta primers. Clones were sequenced by immunoSEQ multiplex PCR, and TCRdb holds only the in-frame ones, with some missing. The sample carries about 220,000 clones, approximately 82% recorded once. Trimming pared 4 bases from V and 4 bases from J, leaving 14 bases between. The CDR3 runs to 14 residues. The germline gives CDR1 SGHRS, CDR2 YFSETQ. J is TRBJ1-2 and V is TRBV5-1, with a weak D call TRBD1 (5 bases). This clonotype was obtained from a young man in good health and CMV-seronegative. Sequenced sample: PBMCs. The CDR3 loop reads CASSVRDVGYGYTF. In DNA, the CDR3 is TGCGCCAGCAGCGTCAGGGATGTGGGCTATGGCTACACCTTC.